This T cell receptor (beta chain) was recovered during a study of T cell repertoires in cytomegalovirus infection. Study in general: Peptides in the study included HLA-C-restricted and HLA-B-restricted CMV epitopes. Shared public TCR beta signatures pointed to both CMV infection and a matching HLA type. Overall study results and limits: Pooled public TCR beta family frequency picked out CMV carriers with the relevant HLA. HLA-C-restricted CMV clonotypes gave the most frequent clonotype in two of eight donors.

Via MiXCR, TCRdb re-called the reads, giving one row per CDR3 protein. This table has about 69,000 distinct CDR3 sequences, about 30% appearing once. Remarks on this clonotype: Its specificity is unknown.

The CDR3 contains 11 residues. V was trimmed by 3 bases and J by 6 bases, leaving 7 bases between them. Germline CDR1 DFQATT, CDR2 SNEGSKA (reference sequence). Sequencing used CD8+ T cells from cultured PBMCs, obtained from culture after CMV antigen stimulation. This TCR was sampled from a human donor in good health (CMV status not recorded). Some clones in this sample may be carry-over from other donors' samples. The rearrangement joins TRBV20-1 to TRBJ2-3, with D uncertain. CDR3 in amino acids: CSARLGDTQYF. For the CDR3, the DNA is TGCAGTGCTAGGTTGGGGGATACGCAGTATTTT.